The source of this T cell receptor (beta chain) is a study of technical replicates of blood from a handful of donors. The trim removed 7 bases at V and 8 bases at J, leaving 14 bases unmatched. The CDR3 length is 15 residues. The V gene's germline CDR1 is MNHEY and CDR2 SVGAGI. Libraries were prepared by immunoSEQ multiplex PCR; TCRdb keeps only in-frame clonotypes and omits some of them. The data hold 45,000 to 55,000 clones, with around 94% observed a single time. The chain recombines TRBV6-5 with TRBJ2-1, with 7 nucleotides matching TRBD2. The sequenced sample was T cells isolated from PBMCs. This receptor was obtained from a human donor in good health. DNA of the CDR3: TGTGCCAGCACCCAATGGAGGACTAGAGCAGATGAGCAGTTCTTC. Protein sequence: CASTQWRTRADEQFF.